This T cell receptor (beta chain) derives from a study of blood T cell repertoires in COVID-19. Overall study context: Material from acute and convalescent COVID-19 was sourced from the United States, Italy and Spain. T cells, B-cell-depleted T cells, or PBMCs provided the cDNA or gDNA that served as material.

This CDR3 contains 18 residues. V dropped 4 bases and J dropped 2; count of bases not matched to a gene: 16. The germline CDR1 and CDR2 sequences are SGHTA and FQGNSA. Recruited during active infection, patients (from Seattle) were subsequently followed longitudinally. Data came from immunoSEQ multiplex PCR; TCRdb stores just in-frame clones and leaves some out. Of roughly 150,000 clones in the sample, 70% to 90% were seen once. Input material: peripheral blood. This receptor was taken from a woman of 80 years or more with COVID-19, enrolled during active disease. The J gene is TRBJ1-2, the V gene TRBV7-2; 7 bases map to TRBD1. CDR3 sequence (DNA): TGTGCCAGCAGCTCCCCTGGCAGGGGGGCAAAAACAAACTATGGCTACACCTTC. Its protein product is CASSSPGRGAKTNYGYTF.